This T cell receptor beta chain was retrieved from a study of T cells in narcolepsy. General study findings and limits: Comparing one patient's CSF and blood CD4+ clonotypes highlighted HCRT- and TRIB2-specific autoreactive clonotypes. Autoreactive clonotypes reportedly recurred in blood of same and different patients, not controls.

With respect to this clone: What it recognizes is unknown.

The data were produced by immunoSEQ multiplex PCR, yet TCRdb's version contains in-frame clones alone and is incomplete. The data hold 25,000 to 35,000 clones, with under 90% observed a single time. The germline V gene has CDR1 SGHTA and CDR2 FQGNSA. CDR3 size: 14 residues. The V end was cut by 3 bases, the J end by 7 bases, with 15 bases between. This receptor was taken from a human donor with narcolepsy. The J gene is TRBJ1-1, the V gene TRBV7-2; possibly TRBD1 for D (5 bases). Sequences were obtained from CD45RA- memory CD4+ T cells from PBMCs. This chain's CDR3 is CASSFTGGVDEAFF. The CDR3 nucleotides read TGTGCCAGCAGCTTCACCGGAGGGGTTGATGAAGCTTTCTTT. Full variable domain (missing parts from reference TRBV7-2 and TRBJ1-1): GAGVSQSPSNKVTEKGKDVELRCDPISGHTALYWYRQSLGQGLEFLIYFQGNSAPDKSGLPSDRFSAERTGGSVSTLTIQRTQQEDSAVYLCASSFTGGVDEAFFGQGTRLTVV.